This TCR beta chain was captured in a study of T cell responses to AZD1222 COVID-19 vaccine. Study observations and caveats: In all cases, repertoires were sampled only after the peak T cell response. Across the whole spike, CD4 TCRs peaked at regions 160-218 and 743-854. Mostly white British, mostly female donors; authors suggested clonal diversity may be underestimated. Close to half of all spike-specific TCRs reportedly target regions of the variants that are unmutated.

The germline V and J ends were trimmed by 1 base and 4 bases, with 8 bases remaining between them. The CDR3 runs to 14 residues. The V gene's germline CDR1 is SEHNR and CDR2 FQNEAQ (reference sequence). The assay was immunoSEQ multiplex PCR, and TCRdb's table has in-frame clones only and misses some. The sample holds about 200,000 clones, about 93% seen once. To note about this clone: The antigen is unknown.

Material: peripheral blood, obtained 28 days after the second AZD1222 dose. The source is an adult who received the AZD1222 COVID-19 vaccine. V usage is TRBV7-9 and J usage is TRBJ2-1; no clear D. CDR3: CASSLVAVYNEQFF. DNA for the CDR3: TGTGCCAGCAGCTTAGTTGCAGTATACAATGAGCAGTTCTTC.